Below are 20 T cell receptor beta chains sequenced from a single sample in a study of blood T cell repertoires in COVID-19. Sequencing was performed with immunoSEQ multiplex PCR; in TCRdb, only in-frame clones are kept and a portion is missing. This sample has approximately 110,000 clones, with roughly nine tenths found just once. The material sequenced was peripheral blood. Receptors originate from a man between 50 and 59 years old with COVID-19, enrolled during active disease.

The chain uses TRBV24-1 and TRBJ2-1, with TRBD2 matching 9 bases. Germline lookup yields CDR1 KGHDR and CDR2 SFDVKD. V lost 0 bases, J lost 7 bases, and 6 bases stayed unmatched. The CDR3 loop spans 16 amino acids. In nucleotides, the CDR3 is TGTGCCACCAGTGATTTGTCCGCGGGAGGGGGAAATGAGCAGTTCTTC. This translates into CATSDLSAGGGNEQFF.

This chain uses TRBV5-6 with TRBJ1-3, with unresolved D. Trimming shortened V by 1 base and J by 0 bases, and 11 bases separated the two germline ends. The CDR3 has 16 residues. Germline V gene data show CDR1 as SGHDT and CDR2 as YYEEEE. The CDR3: CASSLRQDRSGNTIYF. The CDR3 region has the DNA TGTGCCAGCAGCTTGAGGCAGGATCGCTCTGGAAACACCATATATTTT. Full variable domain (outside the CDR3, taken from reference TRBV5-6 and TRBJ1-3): DAGVTQSPTHLIKTRGQQVTLRCSPKSGHDTVSWYQQALGQGPQFIFQYYEEEERQRGNFPDRFSGHQFPNYSSELNVNALLLGDSALYLCASSLRQDRSGNTIYFGEGSWLTVV.

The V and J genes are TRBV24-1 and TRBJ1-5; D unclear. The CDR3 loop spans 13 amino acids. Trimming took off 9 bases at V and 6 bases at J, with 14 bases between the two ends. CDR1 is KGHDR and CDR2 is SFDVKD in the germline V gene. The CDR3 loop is CATRARDGQPQHF. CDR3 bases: TGTGCCACCCGAGCGAGGGATGGTCAGCCCCAGCATTTT.

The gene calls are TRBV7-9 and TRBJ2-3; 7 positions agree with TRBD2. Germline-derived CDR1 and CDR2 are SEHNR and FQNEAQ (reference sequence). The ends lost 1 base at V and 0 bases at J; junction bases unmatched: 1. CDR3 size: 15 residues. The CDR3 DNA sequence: TGTGCCAGCAGCTTAGGGGAGGGTAGCACAGATACGCAGTATTTT. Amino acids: CASSLGEGSTDTQYF.

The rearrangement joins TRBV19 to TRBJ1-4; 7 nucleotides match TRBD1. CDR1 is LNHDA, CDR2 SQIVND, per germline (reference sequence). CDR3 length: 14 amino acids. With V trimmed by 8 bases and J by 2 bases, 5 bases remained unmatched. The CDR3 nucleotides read TGTGCCAGTGCCCAGGGGGGTACTAATGAAAAACTGTTTTTT. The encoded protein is CASAQGGTNEKLFF.

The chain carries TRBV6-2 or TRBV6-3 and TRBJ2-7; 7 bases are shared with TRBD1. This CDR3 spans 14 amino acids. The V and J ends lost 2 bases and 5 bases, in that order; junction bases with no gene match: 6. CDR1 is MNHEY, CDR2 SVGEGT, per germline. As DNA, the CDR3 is TGTGCCAGCAGTTACCCAGGGGGTACCCACGAGCAGTACTTC. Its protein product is CASSYPGGTHEQYF.

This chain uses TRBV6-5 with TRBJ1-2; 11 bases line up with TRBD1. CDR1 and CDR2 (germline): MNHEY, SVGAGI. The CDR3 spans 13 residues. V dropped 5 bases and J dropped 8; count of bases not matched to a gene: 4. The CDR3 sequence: CASSPDRGLGYTF. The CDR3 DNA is TGTGCCAGCAGTCCGGACAGGGGGCTGGGCTACACCTTC.

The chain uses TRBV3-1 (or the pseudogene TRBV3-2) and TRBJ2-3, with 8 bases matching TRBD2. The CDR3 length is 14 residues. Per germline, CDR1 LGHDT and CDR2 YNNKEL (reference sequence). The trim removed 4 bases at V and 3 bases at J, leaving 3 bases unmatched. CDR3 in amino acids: CASSLTGGTDTQYF. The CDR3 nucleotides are TGTGCCAGCAGCCTAACGGGAGGGACAGATACGCAGTATTTT.

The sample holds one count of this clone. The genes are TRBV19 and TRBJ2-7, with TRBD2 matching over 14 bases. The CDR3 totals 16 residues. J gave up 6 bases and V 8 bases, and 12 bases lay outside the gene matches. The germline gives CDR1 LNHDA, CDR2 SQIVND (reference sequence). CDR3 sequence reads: CASSPPGTSGSGEQYF. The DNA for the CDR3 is TGTGCCAGTTCTCCCCCCGGGACTAGCGGGAGTGGCGAGCAGTACTTC.

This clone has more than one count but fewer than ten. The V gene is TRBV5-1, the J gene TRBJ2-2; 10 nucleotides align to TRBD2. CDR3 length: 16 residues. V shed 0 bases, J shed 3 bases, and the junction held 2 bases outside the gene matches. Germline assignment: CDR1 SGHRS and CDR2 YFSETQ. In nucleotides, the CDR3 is TGCGCCAGCAGCTTGGGGACTAGCGGCCACACCGGGGAGCTGTTTTTT. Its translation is CASSLGTSGHTGELFF. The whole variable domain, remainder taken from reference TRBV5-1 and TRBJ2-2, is KAGVTQTPRYLIKTRGQQVTLSCSPISGHRSVSWYQQTPGQGLQFLFEYFSETQRNKGNFPGRFSGRQFSNSRSEMNVSTLELGDSALYLCASSLGTSGHTGELFFGEGSRLTVL.

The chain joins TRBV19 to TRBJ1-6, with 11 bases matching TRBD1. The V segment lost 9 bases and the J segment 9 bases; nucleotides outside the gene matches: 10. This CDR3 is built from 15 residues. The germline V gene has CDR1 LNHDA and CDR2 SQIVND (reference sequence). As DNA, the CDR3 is TGTGCCAGCGGGTGGGGACAGGGGGATGGTTCACCCCTCCACTTT. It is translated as CASGWGQGDGSPLHF.

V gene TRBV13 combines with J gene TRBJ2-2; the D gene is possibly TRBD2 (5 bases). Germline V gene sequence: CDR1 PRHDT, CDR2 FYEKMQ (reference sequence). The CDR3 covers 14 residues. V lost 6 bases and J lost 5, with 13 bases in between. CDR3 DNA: TGTGCCAGCAGGCCACCTAGCAGGACCGGGGAGCTGTTTTTT. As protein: CASRPPSRTGELFF.

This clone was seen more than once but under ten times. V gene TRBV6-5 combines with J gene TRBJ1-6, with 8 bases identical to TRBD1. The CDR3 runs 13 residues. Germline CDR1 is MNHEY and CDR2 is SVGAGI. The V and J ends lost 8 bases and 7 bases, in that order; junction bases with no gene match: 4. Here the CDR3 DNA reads TGTGCCAGCCGGACAGGGTGGAATTCACCCCTCCACTTT. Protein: CASRTGWNSPLHF.

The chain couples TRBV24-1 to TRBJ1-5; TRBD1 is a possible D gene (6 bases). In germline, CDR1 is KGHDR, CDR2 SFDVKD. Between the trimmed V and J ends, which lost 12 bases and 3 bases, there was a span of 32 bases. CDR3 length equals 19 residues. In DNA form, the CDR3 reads TGTGCCCCCTACGACGCTTACAGGGTTTGCAGTTTGTTCAATCAGCCCCAGCATTTT. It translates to CAPYDAYRVCSLFNQPQHF.

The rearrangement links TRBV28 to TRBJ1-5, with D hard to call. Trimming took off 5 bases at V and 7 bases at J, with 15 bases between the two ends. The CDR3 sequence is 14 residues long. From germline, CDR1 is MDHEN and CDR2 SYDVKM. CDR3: CASSPRGGWQPQHF. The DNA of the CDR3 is TGTGCCAGCAGTCCCCGGGGAGGTTGGCAGCCCCAGCATTTT.

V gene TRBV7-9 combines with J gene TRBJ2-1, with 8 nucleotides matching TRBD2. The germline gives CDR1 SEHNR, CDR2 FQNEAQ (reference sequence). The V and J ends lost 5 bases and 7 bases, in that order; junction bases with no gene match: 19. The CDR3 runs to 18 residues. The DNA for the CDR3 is TGTGCCAGCAGCCGTACTCCGGGGGGGTCCGGATCATTAAATGAGCAGTTCTTC. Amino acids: CASSRTPGGSGSLNEQFF.

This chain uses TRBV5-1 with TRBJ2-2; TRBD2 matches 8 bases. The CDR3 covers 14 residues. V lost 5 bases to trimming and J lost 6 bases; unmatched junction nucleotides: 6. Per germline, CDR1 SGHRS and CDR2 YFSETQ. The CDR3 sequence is CASRGSGTSGELFF. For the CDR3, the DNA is TGCGCCAGCAGGGGTAGCGGGACATCCGGGGAGCTGTTTTTT.

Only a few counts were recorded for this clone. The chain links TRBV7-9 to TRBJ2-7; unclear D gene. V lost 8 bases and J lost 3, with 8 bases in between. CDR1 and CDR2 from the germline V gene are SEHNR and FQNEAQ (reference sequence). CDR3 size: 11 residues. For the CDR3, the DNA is TGTGCCAGCGGCCCTCTCTACGAGCAGTACTTC. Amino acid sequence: CASGPLYEQYF. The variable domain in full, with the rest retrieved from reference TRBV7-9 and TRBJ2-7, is DTGVSQNPRHKITKRGQNVTFRCDPISEHNRLYWYRQTLGQGPEFLTYFQNEAQLEKSRLLSDRFSAERPKGSFSTLEIQRTEQGDSAMYLCASGPLYEQYFGPGTRLTVT.

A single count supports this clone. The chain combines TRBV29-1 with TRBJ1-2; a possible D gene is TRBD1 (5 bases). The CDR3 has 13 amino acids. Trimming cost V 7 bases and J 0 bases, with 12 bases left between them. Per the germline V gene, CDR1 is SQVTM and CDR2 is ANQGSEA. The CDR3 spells CSATTDSNYGYTF. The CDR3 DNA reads TGCAGCGCCACGACAGACTCTAACTATGGCTACACCTTC.

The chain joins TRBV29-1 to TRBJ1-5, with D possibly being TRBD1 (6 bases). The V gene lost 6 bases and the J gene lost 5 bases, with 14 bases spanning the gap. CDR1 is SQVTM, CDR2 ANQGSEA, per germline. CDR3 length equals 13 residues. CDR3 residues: CSVRDTEDQPQHF. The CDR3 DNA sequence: TGCAGCGTCCGGGACACCGAGGATCAGCCCCAGCATTTT. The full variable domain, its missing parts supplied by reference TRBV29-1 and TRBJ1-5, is SAVISQKPSRDICQRGTSLTIQCQVDSQVTMMFWYRQQPGQSLTLIATANQGSEATYESGFVIDKFPISRPNLTFSTLTVSNMSPEDSSIYLCSVRDTEDQPQHFGDGTRLSIL.